The source of this TCR beta chain is a study of monozygotic twins with inflammatory bowel disease. TCRdb reanalyzed the 5' RACE reads, giving one entry per CDR3 protein sequence and no DNA. The sample shows approximately 400,000 distinct CDR3 sequences, and 2% to 3% sits with its ten largest clones. Germline assignment: CDR1 ENHRY and CDR2 SYGVKD. The CDR3 totals 14 residues. The V gene is TRBV10-3, the J gene TRBJ2-1; TCRdb picks TRBD2, but there is no DNA to check that call. The receptor's source is a human donor with ulcerative colitis or Crohn's disease, or a healthy co-twin of an affected twin (not recorded which). Sequences were obtained from blood. CDR3 region: CAITTSGGTNEQFF.